These 29 T cell receptor beta chains originate from one sample sequenced in a study of cytomegalovirus exposure and HLA in healthy donors (dated by TCRdb to about 2017). Libraries were prepared through the immunoSEQ multiplex PCR assay. A mixture of 60 forward primers for TCR Vbeta segments and 13 reverse primers for TCR Jbeta segments was used in the multiplex PCR. The clones in this table, taken by TCRdb from immuneACCESS, are in-frame only. Not every clone is retained; where verified, under half of the shortfall comes from an unresolved V gene, and the cause of the rest is unknown. The table for this sample lists about 190,000 clones; approximately 78% of them were counted only once. In total, the top ten clones hold about 1.7% of the sample. The sequenced material came from PBMCs. The receptors were gathered from a woman aged 18-29 years in good health and CMV-seronegative.

The chain employs TRBV2 and TRBJ2-2; 13 bases are a match to TRBD2. CDR1 and CDR2 (germline): SNHLY, FYNNEI. The CDR3 has 21 residues. V gave up 6 bases and J gave up 1 base; unmatched junction bases: 17. CDR3 sequence: CASSWEEGGLAGEGNTGELFF. The CDR3 DNA is TGTGCCAGCAGCTGGGAGGAAGGAGGACTAGCGGGAGAAGGGAACACCGGGGAGCTGTTTTTT.

V usage is TRBV6-5 and J usage is TRBJ2-7; the D gene is possibly TRBD2 (6 bases). V was cut by 7 bases and J by 2 bases, with 15 bases left in between. Germline V gives CDR1 MNHEY, CDR2 SVGAGI. CDR3 length equals 14 residues. The CDR3 loop is CASNARDFTYEQYF. The CDR3 nucleotides are TGTGCCAGCAATGCCCGGGACTTTACCTACGAGCAGTACTTC.

The CDR3 sequence is CAHSTSADTQYF. CDR3 bases: TGTGCCCATAGTACTAGCGCAGATACGCAGTATTTT. V gene TRBV30 combines with J gene TRBJ2-3; 7 nucleotides line up with TRBD2. CDR1 and CDR2 from the germline V gene are GTSNPN and SVGIG (reference sequence). The CDR3 has 12 amino acids. V trimming: 8 bases; J trimming: 4 bases; junction bases outside the gene matches: 6.

This clone came up a few times. The chain couples TRBV5-1 to TRBJ1-1; 7 positions agree with TRBD1. This CDR3 region has 14 residues. In germline, CDR1 is SGHRS, CDR2 YFSETQ. V dropped 4 bases and J dropped 4; count of bases not matched to a gene: 7. CDR3 nucleotides: TGCGCCAGCAGCCCAAGGGACAGAATCACTGAAGCTTTCTTT. Its protein is CASSPRDRITEAFF.

V gene TRBV28 combines with J gene TRBJ2-7, with 8 nucleotides matching TRBD1. With V trimmed by 2 bases and J by 6 bases, 9 bases remained unmatched. The CDR3 spans 15 residues. Germline V CDR1 and CDR2: MDHEN, SYDVKM. This chain's CDR3 is CASSLGRTGSLEQYV. The CDR3 DNA is TGTGCCAGCAGTTTAGGCCGGACAGGGAGTCTCGAGCAGTACGTC.

CDR3 sequence reads: CASSLAAGHSYNEQFF. The CDR3 DNA reads as TGTGCCAGCAGCTTAGCAGCGGGGCACTCCTACAATGAGCAGTTCTTC. The gene calls are TRBV7-7 and TRBJ2-1, with 7 positions matching TRBD2. There are 16 residues in the CDR3. V was pared by 0 bases and J by 0 bases, with 2 bases of the junction left unmatched. Germline V gives CDR1 SSHAT, CDR2 FNYEAQ (reference sequence).

The chain couples TRBV4-1 to TRBJ2-7; D is unresolved. The germline V and J ends were trimmed by 1 base and 3 bases, with 10 bases remaining between them. Germline V gene lookup returns CDR1 MGHRA and CDR2 YSYEKL. CDR3 length equals 14 residues. Here the CDR3 reads CASSQVIGFYEQYF. The CDR3 nucleotides are TGCGCCAGCAGCCAAGTAATCGGGTTCTACGAGCAGTACTTC.

V and J are TRBV28 and TRBJ1-1; D unresolved. Germline V gives CDR1 MDHEN, CDR2 SYDVKM. The V end lost 11 bases, the J end lost 3 bases, and 19 bases lay between the germline ends. The CDR3 loop spans 14 amino acids. CDR3 sequence: CAALATDSYTEAFF. Here the CDR3 DNA reads TGTGCCGCGTTGGCGACTGATTCCTACACTGAAGCTTTCTTT.

The rearrangement joins TRBV7-2 to TRBJ2-5; tentative D call: TRBD2 (5 bases). Trimming shortened V by 11 bases and J by 5 bases, and 12 bases separated the two germline ends. This CDR3 has 11 amino acids. The germline V gene encodes CDR1 SGHTA and CDR2 FQGNSA. DNA for the CDR3: TGTGCCCTTACCGGAGGCGAGACCCAGTACTTC. It encodes CALTGGETQYF.

This rearrangement joins TRBV6-5 to TRBJ2-7; no firm D call. This CDR3 is built from 13 residues. Germline V gene sequence: CDR1 MNHEY, CDR2 SVGAGI. V was trimmed by 7 bases and J by 2 bases, leaving 12 bases between them. CDR3 sequence (DNA): TGTGCCAGCACCACCTTTGGCCCCTACGAGCAGTACTTC. Translated: CASTTFGPYEQYF.

This chain uses TRBV29-1 with TRBJ2-1, with 7 nucleotides matching TRBD2. J lost 8 bases, V lost 2 bases, and 6 bases had no gene match. CDR1 SQVTM and CDR2 ANQGSEA come from the germline V gene. CDR3 length: 13 residues. CDR3 protein: CSVELAENYEQFF. CDR3 nucleotide sequence: TGCAGCGTTGAACTAGCGGAGAACTATGAGCAGTTCTTC.

This chain connects TRBV5-1 to TRBJ1-2; D is undetermined. The CDR3 runs to 15 residues. The V and J ends lost 2 bases and 13 bases respectively, with 24 bases between them. Germline V lookup: CDR1 SGHRS, CDR2 YFSETQ. The CDR3 protein is CASSLPSGREEGPTF. For the CDR3, the DNA is TGCGCCAGCAGCTTACCATCAGGACGGGAGGAAGGCCCCACCTTC.

The chain couples TRBV10-3 to TRBJ2-5, with 7 positions matching TRBD2. Per germline, CDR1 ENHRY and CDR2 SYGVKD. The CDR3 has 16 residues. After removal of 2 bases from V and 9 bases from J, the junction contained 15 bases not matched to a gene. CDR3 coding DNA: TGTGCCATCAGTGAGCTGGGTAGCGGGTCCCGGGAGGCCCAGTACTTC. Its protein is CAISELGSGSREAQYF.

V and J are TRBV25-1 and TRBJ2-3, with 7 bases lining up with TRBD1. The CDR3 has 15 amino acids. Germline V gene data show CDR1 as MGHDK and CDR2 as SYGVNS. Trimming cost V 3 bases and J 2 bases; bases outside gene matches: 5. The CDR3 loop reads CASSDGTANTDTQYF. DNA for the CDR3: TGTGCCAGCAGTGATGGGACAGCAAACACAGATACGCAGTATTTT. Combining the CDR3 with reference TRBV25-1 and TRBJ2-3 gives the whole variable domain EADIYQTPRYLVIGTGKKITLECSQTMGHDKMYWYQQDPGMELHLIHYSYGVNSTEKGDLSSESTVSRIRTEHFPLTLESARPSHTSQYLCASSDGTANTDTQYFGPGTRLTVL.

This chain links TRBV10-3 with TRBJ2-5, with 7 bases fitting TRBD2. This CDR3 is 16 amino acids long. Germline V gene lookup returns CDR1 ENHRY and CDR2 SYGVKD. Losses at the gene ends were 2 bases for V and 5 bases for J; bases not matched to a gene: 11. Here the CDR3 DNA reads TGTGCCATCAGTGAGCTGGGTAGCGGGTCCCGGGAGACCCAGTACTTC. This gives the protein CAISELGSGSRETQYF.

The chain joins TRBV27 to TRBJ1-4; 8 bases line up with TRBD1. V was clipped by 6 bases and J by 6 bases; unmatched bases: 9. The germline CDR1 and CDR2 sequences are MNHEY and SMNVEV (reference sequence). The CDR3 loop spans 15 amino acids. The CDR3: CASSLDRGGDEKLFF. Written as DNA, the CDR3 is TGTGCCAGCAGCCTCGACAGGGGCGGGGATGAAAAACTGTTTTTT.

The rearrangement links TRBV27 to TRBJ2-7; D is possibly TRBD2 (10 bases). The V gene's germline CDR1 is MNHEY and CDR2 SMNVEV (reference sequence). Trimming shortened V by 3 bases and J by 0 bases, and 27 bases separated the two germline ends. CDR3 size: 20 residues. The CDR3 sequence is CASSLGQGASGRGVSYEQYF. The CDR3 DNA follows: TGTGCCAGCAGTTTGGGACAGGGCGCTAGCGGGAGAGGGGTCTCCTACGAGCAGTACTTC.

This chain uses TRBV6-1 with TRBJ1-2, with TRBD1 identical over 10 bases. Germline loops: CDR1 MNHNS, CDR2 SASEGT. V lost 4 bases and J lost 7; bases outside the gene matches: 15. This CDR3 is 17 amino acids long. CDR3 sequence reads: CASSASRTGGWLIGYTF. In nucleotides, the CDR3 is TGTGCCAGCAGTGCTTCTCGGACAGGGGGGTGGTTGATTGGCTACACCTTC.

The gene calls are TRBV25-1 and TRBJ1-1, with D possibly being TRBD1 (5 bases). Per the germline V gene, CDR1 is MGHDK and CDR2 is SYGVNS. The CDR3 has 11 residues. V was pared by 8 bases and J by 7 bases, with 11 bases between. CDR3 loop: CASVGDSEAFF. CDR3 nucleotides: TGTGCCAGCGTAGGAGACAGTGAAGCTTTCTTT.

The chain couples TRBV18 to TRBJ2-3, with TRBD2 matching 10 bases. The CDR3 runs to 17 residues. The germline gives CDR1 KGHSH, CDR2 LQKENI. V trimming: 2 bases; J trimming: 3 bases; junction bases outside the gene matches: 8. CDR3 nucleotide sequence: TGTGCCAGCTCACCATTGGACATAGCGGGAGGTACAGATACGCAGTATTTT. It is translated as CASSPLDIAGGTDTQYF.

This chain links TRBV11-2 with TRBJ1-5; no definite D call. Germline lookup yields CDR1 SGHAT and CDR2 FQNNGV. The CDR3 is made up of 15 amino acids. Trimming cost V 0 bases and J 4 bases, with 10 bases left between them. CDR3 nucleotide sequence: TGTGCCAGCAGCTTAGATGAAGGAGATAATCAGCCCCAGCATTTT. This translates into CASSLDEGDNQPQHF.

This clone showed up just a few times. V is TRBV5-6 and J is TRBJ2-1; 8 positions agree with TRBD2. The CDR3 spans 15 residues. V shed 0 bases and J 6 bases; nucleotides not matched to a gene: 5. CDR1 is SGHDT and CDR2 is YYEEEE in the germline V gene. The chain's CDR3 is CASSLGLAFSNEQFF. For the CDR3, the DNA is TGTGCCAGCAGCTTGGGACTAGCGTTCTCCAATGAGCAGTTCTTC.

The chain links TRBV10-1 to TRBJ2-3; no clear D. CDR3 size: 13 residues. Trimming pared 2 bases from V and 3 bases from J, leaving 6 bases between. CDR1 is WNHNN and CDR2 is SYGVQD in the germline V gene (reference sequence). The CDR3 reads CASSERSTDTQYF. CDR3 nucleotides: TGCGCCAGCAGTGAGCGGAGTACAGATACGCAGTATTTT.

V gene TRBV27 combines with J gene TRBJ2-3; D is perhaps TRBD1 (6 bases). V lost 5 bases and J lost 0, with 21 bases in between. CDR1 MNHEY and CDR2 SMNVEV come from the germline V gene (reference sequence). The CDR3 spans 18 residues. The CDR3 nucleotides are TGTGCCAGCAGTGCAGCCCCACCGGGACACCTGAGCACAGATACGCAGTATTTT. Protein product: CASSAAPPGHLSTDTQYF.

The V gene is TRBV7-9, the J gene TRBJ1-5, with 8 nucleotides matching TRBD1. This CDR3 has 15 residues. The V and J ends lost 1 base and 6 bases, in that order; junction bases with no gene match: 5. Germline-derived CDR1 and CDR2 are SEHNR and FQNEAQ (reference sequence). CDR3 in amino acids: CASSLDGQGFQPQHF. CDR3 DNA: TGTGCCAGCAGCTTAGATGGACAGGGTTTTCAGCCCCAGCATTTT. The whole variable domain, filled in from reference TRBV7-9 and TRBJ1-5, reads DTGVSQNPRHKITKRGQNVTFRCDPISEHNRLYWYRQTLGQGPEFLTYFQNEAQLEKSRLLSDRFSAERPKGSFSTLEIQRTEQGDSAMYLCASSLDGQGFQPQHFGDGTRLSIL.

This clone was picked up one time. The chain couples TRBV28 to TRBJ2-3; tentatively, D is TRBD1 (6 bases). Germline CDR1 and CDR2: MDHEN and SYDVKM. V lost 1 base to trimming and J lost 4 bases, with 15 bases between them. The CDR3 contains 16 residues. The CDR3: CASSLLQGLRADTQYF. DNA of the CDR3: TGTGCCAGCAGTTTATTACAGGGCCTAAGAGCAGATACGCAGTATTTT.

V and J are TRBV14 and TRBJ1-3, with D perhaps matching TRBD1 (5 bases). CDR1 SGHDN and CDR2 FVKESK come from the germline V gene. This CDR3 comprises 18 residues. V was pared by 0 bases and J by 0 bases, with 15 bases between. CDR3 sequence reads: CASSQDGRQGNSGNTIYF. The CDR3 DNA reads TGTGCCAGCAGCCAAGATGGGAGGCAGGGCAACTCTGGAAACACCATATATTTT.

The J gene is TRBJ2-7, the V gene TRBV28; D uncertain. This CDR3 has 14 residues. Deletions cut 1 base from V and 7 bases from J, with 14 bases between. Germline CDR1 reads MDHEN; CDR2 reads SYDVKM. The CDR3 sequence is CASSLYAVGREQYF. The CDR3, as DNA: TGTGCCAGCAGTTTATACGCTGTCGGTCGTGAGCAGTACTTC.

This rearrangement joins TRBV23-1 to TRBJ2-1; D perhaps matches TRBD1 (5 bases). TRBV23-1 is marked as an open reading frame, function uncertain. Trimming shortened V by 2 bases and J by 12 bases, and 11 bases separated the two germline ends. The CDR3 extends over 12 amino acids. The CDR3: CASSQRKTGQFF. The CDR3 DNA reads TGCGCCAGCAGTCAACGGAAAACAGGGCAGTTCTTC.